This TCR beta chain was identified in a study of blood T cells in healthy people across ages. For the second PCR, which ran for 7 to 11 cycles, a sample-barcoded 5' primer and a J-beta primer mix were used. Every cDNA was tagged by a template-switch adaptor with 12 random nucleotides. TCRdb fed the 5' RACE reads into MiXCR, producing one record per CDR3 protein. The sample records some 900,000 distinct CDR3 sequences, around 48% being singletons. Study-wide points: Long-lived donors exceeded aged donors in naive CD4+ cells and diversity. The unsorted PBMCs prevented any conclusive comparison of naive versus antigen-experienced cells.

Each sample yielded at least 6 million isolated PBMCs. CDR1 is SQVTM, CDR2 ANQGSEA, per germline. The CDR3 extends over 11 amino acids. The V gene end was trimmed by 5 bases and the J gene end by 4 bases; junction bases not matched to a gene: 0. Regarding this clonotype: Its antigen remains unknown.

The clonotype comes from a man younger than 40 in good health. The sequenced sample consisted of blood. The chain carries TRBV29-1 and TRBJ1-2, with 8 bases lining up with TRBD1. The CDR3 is CSVTGGYGYTF. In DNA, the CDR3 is TGCAGCGTTACAGGGGGCTATGGCTACACCTTC.